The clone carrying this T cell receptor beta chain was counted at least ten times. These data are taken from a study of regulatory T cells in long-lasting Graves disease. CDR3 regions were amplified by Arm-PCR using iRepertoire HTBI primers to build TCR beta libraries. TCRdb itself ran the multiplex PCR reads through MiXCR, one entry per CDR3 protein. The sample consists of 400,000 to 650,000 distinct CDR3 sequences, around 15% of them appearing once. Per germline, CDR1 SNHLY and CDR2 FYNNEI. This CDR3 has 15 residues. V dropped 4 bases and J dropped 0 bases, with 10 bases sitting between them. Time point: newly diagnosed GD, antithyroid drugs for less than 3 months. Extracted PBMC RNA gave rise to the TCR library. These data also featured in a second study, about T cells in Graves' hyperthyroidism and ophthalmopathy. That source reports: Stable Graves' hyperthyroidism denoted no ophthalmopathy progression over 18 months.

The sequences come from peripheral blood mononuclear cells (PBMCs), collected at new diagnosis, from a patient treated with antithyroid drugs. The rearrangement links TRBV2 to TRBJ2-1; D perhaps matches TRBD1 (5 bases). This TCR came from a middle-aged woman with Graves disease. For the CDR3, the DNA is TGTGCCAGCAGTGGGGGCAGATCCTCCTACAATGAGCAGTTCTTC. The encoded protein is CASSGGRSSYNEQFF.